The clone carrying this TCR beta chain turned up a few times. These data are taken from a study of OX40 agonist ivuxolimab in advanced cancers. Measured with immunoSEQ multiplex PCR; TCRdb has only the in-frame clones, and not every one. The repertoire has over 25,000 clones, 86% of them found once; the top ten carry around 31%. With 6 bases removed from V and 10 bases from J, the gap between germline ends came to 16 bases. The CDR3 contains 14 residues. CDR1 is SNHLY, CDR2 FYNNEI, per germline. The material was CD4+ or CD8+ T cells sorted from blood, obtained in a trial of the OX40 agonist ivuxolimab. V usage is TRBV2 and J usage is TRBJ1-6, with a possible D match to TRBD1 (6 bases). The TCR was taken from an adult with an advanced solid tumor such as melanoma, head and neck, liver or kidney cancer. DNA of the CDR3: TGTGCCAGCAGCCAAGGGGGATCTCAGTCACCCCTCCACTTT. Its translation: CASSQGGSQSPLHF.